The 14 T cell receptor beta chains in this list originate from one sample, sequenced in a study of cytomegalovirus exposure and HLA in healthy donors. The PCR ran on 60 Vbeta and 13 Jbeta primers. The data were produced by immunoSEQ multiplex PCR, yet TCRdb's version contains in-frame clones alone and is incomplete. The data show about 160,000 clones, about three quarters seen once. Material for sequencing was PBMCs. Source of these receptors: a man between 18 and 35 years old in good health and CMV-seronegative.

A single count supports this clone. The CDR3 here is CASGAGNTEAFF. CDR3 sequence (DNA): TGTGCCAGCGGGGCAGGGAACACTGAAGCTTTCTTT. This sequence joins TRBV6-5 and TRBJ1-1, with a tentative D call TRBD1 (5 bases). The CDR3 has 12 amino acids. Germline V gene sequence: CDR1 MNHEY, CDR2 SVGAGI. The V end was cut by 8 bases, the J end by 1 base, with 8 bases between.

This chain joins TRBV6-5 and TRBJ1-4, with a possible D match to TRBD1 (6 bases). The CDR3 runs 14 residues. V was cut by 7 bases and J by 8 bases, with 17 bases left in between. Germline V CDR1 and CDR2: MNHEY, SVGAGI. The chain's CDR3 is CASTRTDPSEKLFF. The CDR3 DNA sequence: TGTGCCAGCACCCGGACAGATCCGTCGGAAAAACTGTTTTTT.

The chain is built from TRBV28 and TRBJ1-1, with D perhaps TRBD1 (5 bases). Trimming took 7 bases from V and 5 from J, leaving 17 bases between them. Germline CDR1 MDHEN, CDR2 SYDVKM. The CDR3 runs 14 residues. The CDR3, as DNA: TGTGCCAGCACCCCTTTCAGGGCACGGACTGAAGCTTTCTTT. Amino acids: CASTPFRARTEAFF.

This chain joins TRBV29-1 and TRBJ1-2, with D tentatively TRBD1 (5 bases). The CDR3 is 13 residues long. Germline V gene data show CDR1 as SQVTM and CDR2 as ANQGSEA. V was shortened by 7 bases and J by 2 bases, with 14 bases between the two germline ends. CDR3 in DNA: TGCAGCGCCCCGACAGCAGGGAACTATGGCTACACCTTC. Residues: CSAPTAGNYGYTF.

The chain uses TRBV4-3 and TRBJ2-5, with a weak D call TRBD1 (6 bases). Germline values: CDR1 LGHNA, CDR2 YSLEER. The germline V and J ends were trimmed by 3 bases and 3 bases, with 14 bases remaining between them. The CDR3 is made up of 15 amino acids. This CDR3 reads CASSHLADSKETQYF. The CDR3 bases are TGCGCCAGCAGCCACTTGGCGGACAGCAAAGAGACCCAGTACTTC.

The chain joins TRBV10-2 to TRBJ1-5, with a tentative D call TRBD1 (6 bases). Germline assignment: CDR1 WSHSY and CDR2 SAAADI. This CDR3 is 12 amino acids long. The V end was cut by 6 bases, the J end by 5 bases, with 8 bases between. DNA of the CDR3: TGCGCCAGCAGCGCAGGGGATCAGCCCCAGCATTTT. This codes for CASSAGDQPQHF.

This clone was detected only once. The chain has TRBV5-6 and TRBJ2-1, with 7 bases that match TRBD2. Looked up from germline, CDR1 is SGHDT and CDR2 is YYEEEE. V lost 0 bases and J lost 4; bases outside the gene matches: 1. The CDR3 sequence is 14 residues long. Written as DNA, the CDR3 is TGTGCCAGCAGCTTGGTTAGCGGGTACAATGAGCAGTTCTTC. As protein: CASSLVSGYNEQFF.

Of note for this clone: One end of the junction does not line up with germline, which may come from a read error. V gene TRBV7-9 combines with J gene TRBJ2-7; tentatively, D is TRBD1 (5 bases). Germline V gene lookup returns CDR1 SEHNR and CDR2 FQNEAQ (reference sequence). This CDR3 comprises 15 residues. The DNA for the CDR3 is TGTTCCAGCAGCTTTCCCGACAGTGAAACCTACGAGCAGTACTTC. Amino acids: CSSSFPDSETYEQYF.

The chain combines TRBV19 with TRBJ2-1, with 8 bases that match TRBD2. V was clipped by 9 bases and J by 4 bases; unmatched bases: 8. There are 14 residues in the CDR3. From germline, CDR1 is LNHDA and CDR2 SQIVND (reference sequence). As DNA, the CDR3 is TGTGCCAGCGAAACTAGCGGACCGTACAATGAGCAGTTCTTC. Its translation: CASETSGPYNEQFF.

The chain joins TRBV7-9 to TRBJ2-1, with 9 bases identical to TRBD1. The CDR3 spans 19 residues. Germline V gives CDR1 SEHNR, CDR2 FQNEAQ (reference sequence). Trimming cost V 6 bases and J 4 bases; bases outside gene matches: 19. The CDR3 coding sequence is TGTGCCAGCAGGGCCGGGACAGGGAGGCCAGCGGGCCTTTACAATGAGCAGTTCTTC. As protein: CASRAGTGRPAGLYNEQFF.

The rearrangement uses TRBV19 and TRBJ1-1; D is uncertain. The V end lost 5 bases, the J end lost 5 bases, and 15 bases lay between the germline ends. The V gene's germline CDR1 is LNHDA and CDR2 SQIVND (reference sequence). This CDR3 has 14 amino acids. CDR3 nucleotides: TGTGCCAGTAGTTCCCTCCTAGGGAGGACTGAAGCTTTCTTT. Its translation: CASSSLLGRTEAFF. The entire variable domain, with the rest obtained from reference TRBV19 and TRBJ1-1, is as follows: DGGITQSPKYLFRKEGQNVTLSCEQNLNHDAMYWYRQDPGQGLRLIYYSQIVNDFQKGDIAEGYSVSREKKESFPLTVTSAQKNPTAFYLCASSSLLGRTEAFFGQGTRLTVV.

The chain joins TRBV27 to TRBJ1-4; no firm D call. Looked up from germline, CDR1 is MNHEY and CDR2 is SMNVEV (reference sequence). The V end lost 6 bases, the J end lost 3 bases, and 17 bases lay between the germline ends. This CDR3 comprises 16 residues. The chain's CDR3 is CASRSATPAANEKLFF. The CDR3 DNA reads TGTGCCAGCAGATCGGCCACGCCGGCGGCTAATGAAAAACTGTTTTTT.

In regard to this clone: Additional DNA sequences in this sample encode the identical CDR3. The J gene is TRBJ2-1, the V gene TRBV10-1; possibly TRBD2 for D (5 bases). The CDR3 extends over 15 amino acids. Germline CDR1 is WNHNN and CDR2 is SYGVQD (reference sequence). Trimming stripped 0 bases from V and 0 bases from J, with 6 bases between. The CDR3: CASSESGSSYNEQFF. The CDR3 DNA reads TGCGCCAGCAGTGAGTCTGGGAGCTCCTACAATGAGCAGTTCTTC.

The J gene is TRBJ2-5, the V gene TRBV10-3, with TRBD2 matching 9 bases. The J call is doubtful: the DNA matches TRBJ2-7 better. Germline V CDR1 and CDR2: ENHRY, SYGVKD. The CDR3 runs 17 residues. The DNA for the CDR3 is TGTGCCATCAGACGCTCTAGCGGGACAAACCGAATCGACGAGCAGTACTTC. It encodes CAIRRSSGTNRIDEQYF.